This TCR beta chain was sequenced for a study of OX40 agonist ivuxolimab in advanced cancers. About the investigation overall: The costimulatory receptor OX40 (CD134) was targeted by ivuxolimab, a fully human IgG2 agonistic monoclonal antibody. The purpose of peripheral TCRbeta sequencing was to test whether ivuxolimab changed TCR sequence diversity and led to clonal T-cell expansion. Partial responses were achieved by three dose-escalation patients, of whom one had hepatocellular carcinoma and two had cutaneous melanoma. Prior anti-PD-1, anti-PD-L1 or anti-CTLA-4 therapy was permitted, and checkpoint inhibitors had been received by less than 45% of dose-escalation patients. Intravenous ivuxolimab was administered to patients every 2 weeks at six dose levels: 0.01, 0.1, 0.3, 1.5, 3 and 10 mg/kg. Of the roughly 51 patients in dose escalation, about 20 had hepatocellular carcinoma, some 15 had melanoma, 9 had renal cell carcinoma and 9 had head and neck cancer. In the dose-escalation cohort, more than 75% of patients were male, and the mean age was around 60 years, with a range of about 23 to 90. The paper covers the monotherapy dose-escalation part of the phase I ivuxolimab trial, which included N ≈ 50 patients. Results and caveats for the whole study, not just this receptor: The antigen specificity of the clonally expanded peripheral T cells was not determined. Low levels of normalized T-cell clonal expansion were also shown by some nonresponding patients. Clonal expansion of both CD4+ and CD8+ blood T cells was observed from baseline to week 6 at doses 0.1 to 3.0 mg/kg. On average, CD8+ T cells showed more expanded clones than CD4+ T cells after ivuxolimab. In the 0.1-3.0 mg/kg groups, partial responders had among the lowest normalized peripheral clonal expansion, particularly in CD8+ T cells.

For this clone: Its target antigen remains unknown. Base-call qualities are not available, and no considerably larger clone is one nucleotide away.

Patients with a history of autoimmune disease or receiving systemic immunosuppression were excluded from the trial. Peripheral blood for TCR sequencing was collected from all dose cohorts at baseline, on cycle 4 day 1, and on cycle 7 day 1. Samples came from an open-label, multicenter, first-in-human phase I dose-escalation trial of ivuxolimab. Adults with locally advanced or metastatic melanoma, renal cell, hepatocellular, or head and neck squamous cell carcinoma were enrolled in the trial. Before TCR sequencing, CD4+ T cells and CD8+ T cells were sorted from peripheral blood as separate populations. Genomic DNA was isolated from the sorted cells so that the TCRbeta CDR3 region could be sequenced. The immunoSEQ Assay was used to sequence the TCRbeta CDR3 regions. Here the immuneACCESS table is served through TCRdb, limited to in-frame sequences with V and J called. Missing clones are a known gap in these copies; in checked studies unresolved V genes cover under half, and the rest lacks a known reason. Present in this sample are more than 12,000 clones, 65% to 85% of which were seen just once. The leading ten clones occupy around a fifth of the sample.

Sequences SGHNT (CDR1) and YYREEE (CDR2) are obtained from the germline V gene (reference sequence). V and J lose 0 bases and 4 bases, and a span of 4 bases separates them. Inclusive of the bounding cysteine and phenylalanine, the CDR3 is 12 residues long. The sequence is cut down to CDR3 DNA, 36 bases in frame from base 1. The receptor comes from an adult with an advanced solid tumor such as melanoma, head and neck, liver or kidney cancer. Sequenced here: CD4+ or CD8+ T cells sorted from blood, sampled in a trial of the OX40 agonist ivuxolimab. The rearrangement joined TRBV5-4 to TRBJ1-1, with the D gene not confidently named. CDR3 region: CASSLGSTEAFF. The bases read TGTGCCAGCAGCTTGGGAAGCACTGAAGCTTTCTTT.